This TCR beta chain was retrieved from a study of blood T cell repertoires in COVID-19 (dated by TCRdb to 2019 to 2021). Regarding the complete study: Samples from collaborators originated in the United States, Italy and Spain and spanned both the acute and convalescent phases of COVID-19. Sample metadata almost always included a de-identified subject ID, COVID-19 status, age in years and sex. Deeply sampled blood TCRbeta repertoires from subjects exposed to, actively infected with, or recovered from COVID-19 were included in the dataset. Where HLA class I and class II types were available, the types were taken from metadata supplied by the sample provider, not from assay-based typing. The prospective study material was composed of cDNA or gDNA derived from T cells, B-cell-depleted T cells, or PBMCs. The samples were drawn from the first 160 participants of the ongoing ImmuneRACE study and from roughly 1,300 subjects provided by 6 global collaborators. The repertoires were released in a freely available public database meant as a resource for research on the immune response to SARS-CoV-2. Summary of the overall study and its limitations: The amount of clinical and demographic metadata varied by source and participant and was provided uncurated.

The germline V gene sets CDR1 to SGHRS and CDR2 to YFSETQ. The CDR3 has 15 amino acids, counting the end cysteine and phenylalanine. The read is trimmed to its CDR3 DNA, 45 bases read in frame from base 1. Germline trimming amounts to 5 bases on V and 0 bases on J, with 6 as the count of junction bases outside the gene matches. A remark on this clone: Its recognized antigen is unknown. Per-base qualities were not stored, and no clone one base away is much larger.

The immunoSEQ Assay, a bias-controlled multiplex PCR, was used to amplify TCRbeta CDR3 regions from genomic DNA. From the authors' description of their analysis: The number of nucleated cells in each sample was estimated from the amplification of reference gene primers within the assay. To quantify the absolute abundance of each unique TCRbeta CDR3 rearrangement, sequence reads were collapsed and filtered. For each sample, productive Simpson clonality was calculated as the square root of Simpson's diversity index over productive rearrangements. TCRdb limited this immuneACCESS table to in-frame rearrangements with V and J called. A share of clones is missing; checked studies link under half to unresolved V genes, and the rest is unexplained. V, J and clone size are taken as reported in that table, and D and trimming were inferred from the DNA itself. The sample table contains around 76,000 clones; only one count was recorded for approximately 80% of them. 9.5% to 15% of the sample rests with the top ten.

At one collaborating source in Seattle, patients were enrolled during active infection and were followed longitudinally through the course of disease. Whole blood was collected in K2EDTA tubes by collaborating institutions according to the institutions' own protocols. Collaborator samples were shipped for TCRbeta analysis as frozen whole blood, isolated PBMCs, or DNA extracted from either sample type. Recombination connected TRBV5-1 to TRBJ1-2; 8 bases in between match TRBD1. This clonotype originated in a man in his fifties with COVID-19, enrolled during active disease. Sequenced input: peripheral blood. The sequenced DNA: TGCGCCAGCAGTGGGACAGGAAATGCTAACTATGGCTACACCTTC. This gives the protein CASSGTGNANYGYTF.